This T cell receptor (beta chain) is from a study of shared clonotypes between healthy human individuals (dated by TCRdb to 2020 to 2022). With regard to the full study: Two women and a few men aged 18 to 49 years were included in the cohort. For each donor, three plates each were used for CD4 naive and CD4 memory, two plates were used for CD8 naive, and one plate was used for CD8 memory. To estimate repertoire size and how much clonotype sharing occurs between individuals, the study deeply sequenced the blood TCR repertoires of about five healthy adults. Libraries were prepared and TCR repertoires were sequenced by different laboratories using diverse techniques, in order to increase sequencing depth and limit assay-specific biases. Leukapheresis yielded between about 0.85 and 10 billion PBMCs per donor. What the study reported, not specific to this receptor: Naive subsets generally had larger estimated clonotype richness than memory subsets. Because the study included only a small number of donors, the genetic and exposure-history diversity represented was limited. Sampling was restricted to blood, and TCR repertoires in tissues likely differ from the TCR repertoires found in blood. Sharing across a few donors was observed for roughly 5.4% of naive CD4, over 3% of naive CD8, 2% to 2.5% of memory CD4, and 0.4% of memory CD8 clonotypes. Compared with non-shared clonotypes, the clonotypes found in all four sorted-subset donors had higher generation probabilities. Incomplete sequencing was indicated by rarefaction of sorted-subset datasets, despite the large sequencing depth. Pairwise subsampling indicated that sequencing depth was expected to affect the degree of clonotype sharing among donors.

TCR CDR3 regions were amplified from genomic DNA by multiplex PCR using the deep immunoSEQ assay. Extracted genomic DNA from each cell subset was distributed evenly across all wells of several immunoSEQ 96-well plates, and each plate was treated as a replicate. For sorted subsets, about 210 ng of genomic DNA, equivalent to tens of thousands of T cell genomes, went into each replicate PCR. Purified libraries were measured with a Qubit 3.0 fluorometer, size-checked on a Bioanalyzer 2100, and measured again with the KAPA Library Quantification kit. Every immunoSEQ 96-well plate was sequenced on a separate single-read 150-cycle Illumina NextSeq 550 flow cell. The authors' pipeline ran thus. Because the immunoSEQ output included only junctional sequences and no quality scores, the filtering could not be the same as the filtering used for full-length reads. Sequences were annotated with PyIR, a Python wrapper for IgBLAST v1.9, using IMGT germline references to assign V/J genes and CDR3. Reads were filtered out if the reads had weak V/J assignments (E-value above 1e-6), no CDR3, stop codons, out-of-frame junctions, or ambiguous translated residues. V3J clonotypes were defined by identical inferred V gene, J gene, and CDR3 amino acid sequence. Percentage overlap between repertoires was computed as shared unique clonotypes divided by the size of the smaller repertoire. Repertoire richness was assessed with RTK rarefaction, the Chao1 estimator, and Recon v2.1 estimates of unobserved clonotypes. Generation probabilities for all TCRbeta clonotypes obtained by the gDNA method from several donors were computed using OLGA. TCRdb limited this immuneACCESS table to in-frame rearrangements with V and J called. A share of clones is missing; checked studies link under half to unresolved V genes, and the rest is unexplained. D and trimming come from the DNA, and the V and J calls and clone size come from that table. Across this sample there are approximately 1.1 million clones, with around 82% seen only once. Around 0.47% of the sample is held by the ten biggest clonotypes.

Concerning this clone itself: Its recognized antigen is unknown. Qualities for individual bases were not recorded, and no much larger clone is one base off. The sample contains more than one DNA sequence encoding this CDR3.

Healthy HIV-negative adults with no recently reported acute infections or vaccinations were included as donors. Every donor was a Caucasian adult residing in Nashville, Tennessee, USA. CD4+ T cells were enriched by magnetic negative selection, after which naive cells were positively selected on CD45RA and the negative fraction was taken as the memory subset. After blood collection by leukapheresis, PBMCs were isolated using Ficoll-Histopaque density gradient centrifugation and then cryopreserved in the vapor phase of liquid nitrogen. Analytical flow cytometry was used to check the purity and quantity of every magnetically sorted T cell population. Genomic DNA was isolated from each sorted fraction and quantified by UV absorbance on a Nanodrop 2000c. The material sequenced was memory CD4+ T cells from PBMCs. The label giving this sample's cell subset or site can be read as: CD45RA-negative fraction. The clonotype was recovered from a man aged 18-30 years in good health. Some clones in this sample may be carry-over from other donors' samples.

The base sequence is TGTGCCAGTCGCCGGGAGACCCAGTACTTC. Translated, it gives CASRRETQYF. This sequence uses TRBV28 and TRBJ2-5, with the identity of the D gene unclear. The cysteine opens and the phenylalanine closes a CDR3 of 10 amino acids. CDR3 DNA is the only sequence kept; it has 30 bases, read in frame from the first base. V is cut by 9 bases and J by 5 bases, and the space between the germline ends is 7 bases. The germline V gene encodes CDR1 MDHEN and CDR2 SYDVKM.